These 14 T cell receptor beta chains were sequenced from one sample in a study of blood T cell repertoires in COVID-19. TCRdb keeps only in-frame clones here, not all; method: immunoSEQ multiplex PCR. The sample has 200,000 to 250,000 clones; 80% to 90% are singletons. Material for sequencing was peripheral blood. Receptors originate from a woman of 80 years or more with active or convalescent COVID-19.

The V call is TRBV5-1, the J call TRBJ2-3; tentative D call: TRBD1 (5 bases). The V and J ends lost 2 bases and 4 bases respectively, with 20 bases between them. The CDR3 spans 17 residues. Germline V lookup: CDR1 SGHRS, CDR2 YFSETQ. The CDR3 protein is CASSFGWVRTRADTQYF. In DNA form, the CDR3 reads TGCGCCAGCAGCTTTGGCTGGGTGCGGACAAGGGCAGATACGCAGTATTTT. The variable domain in full, completed from reference TRBV5-1 and TRBJ2-3, reads KAGVTQTPRYLIKTRGQQVTLSCSPISGHRSVSWYQQTPGQGLQFLFEYFSETQRNKGNFPGRFSGRQFSNSRSEMNVSTLELGDSALYLCASSFGWVRTRADTQYFGPGTRLTVL.

The V gene is TRBV7-9, the J gene TRBJ2-1, with 13 bases matching TRBD2. The CDR3 runs to 15 residues. With V trimmed by 5 bases and J by 11 bases, 9 bases remained unmatched. Germline V gene lookup returns CDR1 SEHNR and CDR2 FQNEAQ (reference sequence). The CDR3: CASSHTSGRVQKQFF. In DNA, the CDR3 is TGTGCCAGCAGCCACACTAGCGGGAGGGTCCAGAAGCAGTTCTTC.

The chain uses TRBV5-1 and TRBJ2-7, with a tentative D call TRBD2 (7 bases). Trimming removed 0 bases from V and 1 base from J, with 17 bases in between. CDR1 is SGHRS and CDR2 is YFSETQ in the germline V gene. The CDR3 consists of 17 residues. CDR3 amino acids: CASSLDGGLYLSYEQYF. The CDR3 bases are TGCGCCAGCAGCTTGGACGGGGGGCTCTACCTTTCCTACGAGCAGTACTTC.

The V call is TRBV28, the J call TRBJ2-5, with 10 nucleotides matching TRBD1. The CDR3 has 17 residues. CDR1 MDHEN and CDR2 SYDVKM come from the germline V gene. The V gene end was trimmed by 3 bases and the J gene end by 5 bases; junction bases not matched to a gene: 12. CDR3 sequence reads: CASSLGTGAIGVETQYF. The CDR3 nucleotides read TGTGCCAGCAGTTTGGGGACAGGGGCCATTGGGGTGGAGACCCAGTACTTC.

CDR3: CAISEGREQYF. CDR3 nucleotide sequence: TGTGCCATCAGTGAGGGGCGCGAGCAGTACTTC. The chain uses TRBV10-3 and TRBJ2-7; no firm D call. V lost 2 bases to trimming and J lost 6 bases, with 5 bases between them. CDR3 length: 11 residues. Germline loops: CDR1 ENHRY, CDR2 SYGVKD.

This clone appeared a few times. CDR3 nucleotides: TGTGCCAGCAGCCAGGATCAGAACAGGGATCCGTACGAGCAGTACTTC. It encodes CASSQDQNRDPYEQYF. This rearrangement joins TRBV4-2 to TRBJ2-7; D might be TRBD1 (6 bases). The CDR3 sequence is 16 residues long. Trimming pared 3 bases from V and 4 bases from J, leaving 19 bases between. Germline V gene sequence: CDR1 LGHNA, CDR2 YNFKEQ.

In its sample, this clone was seen many times. The genes are TRBV11-2 and TRBJ2-7; no definite D call. The CDR3 is 11 amino acids. V dropped 3 bases and J dropped 5 bases, with 5 bases sitting between them. Germline assignment: CDR1 SGHAT and CDR2 FQNNGV. The CDR3 coding sequence is TGTGCCAGCAGCTTCGTAGACGAGCAGTACTTC. Translating it yields CASSFVDEQYF.

The chain has TRBV28 and TRBJ2-1; the match to TRBD2 covers 11 bases. CDR3 length: 16 residues. The V gene's germline CDR1 is MDHEN and CDR2 SYDVKM. Unmatched junction bases numbered 12, after V lost 7 bases and J lost 7 bases. The CDR3 sequence is CASTYTTSGVRNEQFF. In nucleotides, the CDR3 is TGTGCCAGCACCTATACGACTAGCGGGGTGAGGAATGAGCAGTTCTTC.

This clone showed up just a few times. The chain employs TRBV19 and TRBJ2-7; D is unclear. The germline gives CDR1 LNHDA, CDR2 SQIVND (reference sequence). Trimming removed 1 base at V and 2 bases at J, with 9 bases between. This CDR3 has 14 amino acids. CDR3 sequence: CASSIGLTTYEQYF. CDR3 sequence (DNA): TGTGCCAGTAGTATAGGTCTTACTACCTACGAGCAGTACTTC.

This clone turned up a few times. This chain connects TRBV7-6 to TRBJ2-7, with 9 nucleotides matching TRBD2. The germline V gene encodes CDR1 SGHVS and CDR2 FNYEAQ. V trimming: 1 base; J trimming: 0 bases; junction bases outside the gene matches: 10. The CDR3 sequence is 18 residues long. The CDR3 DNA reads as TGTGCCAGCAGCTTAGAGGGGGGGTTAGCGGGAGCCTCCTACGAGCAGTACTTC. Protein: CASSLEGGLAGASYEQYF.

This clone came up once. This chain connects TRBV7-9 to TRBJ2-3, with D perhaps TRBD2 (6 bases). The V and J ends lost 2 bases and 0 bases respectively, with 12 bases between them. Germline values: CDR1 SEHNR, CDR2 FQNEAQ (reference sequence). The CDR3 totals 16 residues. Written as DNA, the CDR3 is TGTGCCAGCAGCTTACCTGCGGGGTTTAGCACAGATACGCAGTATTTT. This gives the protein CASSLPAGFSTDTQYF.

The J gene is TRBJ2-5, the V gene TRBV12-3 or TRBV12-4, with TRBD1 identical over 8 bases. This CDR3 region has 12 residues. V was clipped by 3 bases and J by 11 bases; unmatched bases: 5. The CDR3 is CASSLDREIQYF. The CDR3 DNA follows: TGTGCCAGCAGTTTGGACAGGGAGATTCAGTACTTC.

The chain carries TRBV28 and TRBJ2-5; a weak D match, TRBD2 (5 bases). The CDR3 consists of 13 residues. The germline gives CDR1 MDHEN, CDR2 SYDVKM. The germline V and J ends were trimmed by 6 bases and 5 bases, with 13 bases remaining between them. CDR3 region: CASSFGSVETQYF. The CDR3 bases are TGTGCCAGCAGCTTTGGGAGTGTGGAGACCCAGTACTTC.

The V gene is TRBV5-1, the J gene TRBJ2-7; TRBD1 matches at 9 bases. Germline V gene data show CDR1 as SGHRS and CDR2 as YFSETQ. The CDR3 covers 15 residues. J gave up 6 bases and V 2 bases, and 9 bases lay outside the gene matches. The CDR3 DNA reads as TGCGCCAGCAGCTTAGTGGGACAGGGAATGAGCGAGCAGTACTTC. It yields the protein CASSLVGQGMSEQYF.